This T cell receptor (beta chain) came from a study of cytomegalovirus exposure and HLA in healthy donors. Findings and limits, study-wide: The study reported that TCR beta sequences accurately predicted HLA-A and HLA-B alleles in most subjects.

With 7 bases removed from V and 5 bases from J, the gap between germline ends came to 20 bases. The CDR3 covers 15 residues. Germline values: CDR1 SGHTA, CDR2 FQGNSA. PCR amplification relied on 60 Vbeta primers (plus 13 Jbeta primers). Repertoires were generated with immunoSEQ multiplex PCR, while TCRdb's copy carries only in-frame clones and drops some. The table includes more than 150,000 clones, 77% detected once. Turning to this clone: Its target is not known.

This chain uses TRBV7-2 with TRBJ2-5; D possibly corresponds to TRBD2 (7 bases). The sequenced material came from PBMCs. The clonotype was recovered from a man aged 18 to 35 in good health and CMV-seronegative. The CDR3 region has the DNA TGTGCCAGCAACCCGGGGGCGGGAGTGGGGGAGACCCAGTACTTC. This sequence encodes CASNPGAGVGETQYF. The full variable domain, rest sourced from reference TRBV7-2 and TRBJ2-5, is GAGVSQSPSNKVTEKGKDVELRCDPISGHTALYWYRQSLGQGLEFLIYFQGNSAPDKSGLPSDRFSAERTGGSVSTLTIQRTQQEDSAVYLCASNPGAGVGETQYFGPGTRLLVL.